These 15 T cell receptor beta chains share one sample of origin, sequenced in a study of blood T cell repertoires in COVID-19. The protocol was immunoSEQ multiplex PCR, while the TCRdb copy is restricted to in-frame clones and leaves out a portion. The data contain over 200,000 clones, more than 85% of them singletons. Sequencing used peripheral blood. The source is a person aged 18-35 years with COVID-19, enrolled during active disease.

The chain has TRBV10-3 and TRBJ2-7; 7 bases map to TRBD2. J was trimmed by 4 bases and V by 3 bases; bases with no gene match: 0. This CDR3 has 12 amino acids. Germline-derived CDR1 and CDR2 are ENHRY and SYGVKD. CDR3 sequence: CAISELAYEQYF. CDR3 in DNA: TGTGCCATCAGTGAACTAGCGTACGAGCAGTACTTC.

The chain couples TRBV2 to TRBJ2-1, with D possibly being TRBD2 (6 bases). The CDR3 length is 14 residues. V lost 8 bases to trimming and J lost 7 bases, with 18 bases between them. Germline V gene sequence: CDR1 SNHLY, CDR2 FYNNEI. The CDR3 here is CASDLGGDFNEQFF. The CDR3 DNA sequence: TGTGCCAGCGACCTCGGAGGGGACTTTAATGAGCAGTTCTTC.

This clone was detected only a few times. The chain combines TRBV3-1 (or the pseudogene TRBV3-2) with TRBJ1-6, with a tentative D call TRBD1 (5 bases). Germline V gene data show CDR1 as LGHDT and CDR2 as YNNKEL (reference sequence). CDR3 length: 15 amino acids. Deletions cut 1 base from V and 12 bases from J, with 16 bases between. DNA for the CDR3: TGTGCCAGCAGCCAAGGCTTAACAGGCGCCGGACCCCTCCACTTT. Amino acids: CASSQGLTGAGPLHF.

The chain has TRBV27 and TRBJ2-1, with TRBD2 matching over 7 bases. CDR3 length: 14 amino acids. Germline V CDR1 and CDR2: MNHEY, SMNVEV (reference sequence). Unmatched junction bases numbered 2, after V lost 0 bases and J lost 6 bases. The CDR3 DNA follows: TGTGCCAGCAGTTTATCGGCTAGCGGCAATGAGCAGTTCTTC. Translating gives CASSLSASGNEQFF.

This clone was seen just once. V and J are TRBV13 and TRBJ2-7; weak D call: TRBD2 (5 bases). V lost 0 bases, J lost 6 bases, and 18 bases lay in between. The CDR3 spans 16 residues. Germline CDR1 PRHDT, CDR2 FYEKMQ (reference sequence). This chain's CDR3 is CASSLGRSEIGVEQYF. DNA for the CDR3: TGTGCCAGCAGCTTAGGCCGATCGGAGATCGGGGTCGAGCAGTACTTC.

J is TRBJ2-5 and V is TRBV13, with 10 bases that match TRBD2. This CDR3 has 16 residues. The germline V gene encodes CDR1 PRHDT and CDR2 FYEKMQ (reference sequence). V trimming: 5 bases; J trimming: 5 bases; junction bases outside the gene matches: 11. As DNA, the CDR3 is TGTGCCAGCAGCGGCCGACTAGCGGGTAGCAAGGAGACCCAGTACTTC. It yields the protein CASSGRLAGSKETQYF.

In its sample, this clone was seen a few times. The chain has TRBV3-1 (or the pseudogene TRBV3-2) and TRBJ1-2, with 8 positions matching TRBD1. Germline CDR1 LGHDT, CDR2 YNNKEL (reference sequence). The CDR3 is 14 amino acids. The V gene end was trimmed by 4 bases and the J gene end by 6 bases; junction bases not matched to a gene: 7. The CDR3 sequence: CASSPLDRVNGYTF. The DNA of the CDR3 is TGTGCCAGCAGCCCCTTGGACAGGGTCAATGGCTACACCTTC.

This clone was seen only once. V and J are TRBV29-1 and TRBJ2-1, with 8 bases identical to TRBD2. The CDR3 spans 14 residues. Per the germline V gene, CDR1 is SQVTM and CDR2 is ANQGSEA. After removal of 4 bases from V and 5 bases from J, the junction contained 7 bases not matched to a gene. CDR3 region: CSVVSGGGDNEQFF. The CDR3 DNA reads as TGCAGCGTTGTGAGCGGGGGTGGAGACAATGAGCAGTTCTTC.

This chain connects TRBV27 to TRBJ1-1; TRBD1 is a possible D gene (5 bases). Germline assignment: CDR1 MNHEY and CDR2 SMNVEV (reference sequence). This CDR3 is 13 amino acids long. V was shortened by 5 bases and J by 7 bases, with 14 bases between the two germline ends. The CDR3: CASSRNAGLEAFF. The CDR3 DNA reads TGTGCCAGCAGTAGGAACGCGGGACTTGAAGCTTTCTTT.

The V gene is TRBV10-3, the J gene TRBJ2-2; TRBD2 agrees at 10 bases. This CDR3 has 16 amino acids. The V gene's germline CDR1 is ENHRY and CDR2 SYGVKD. The J segment lost 6 bases and the V segment lost 2 bases, leaving 6 bases of the junction unmatched. CDR3 in DNA: TGTGCCATCAGTGAGGCTAGCGGGAGAGGAGCCGGGGAGCTGTTTTTT. Translated, it gives CAISEASGRGAGELFF.

This chain links TRBV29-1 with TRBJ1-4, with D unclear. V shed 6 bases and J shed 8 bases, with 19 bases lying between them. Germline V gene lookup returns CDR1 SQVTM and CDR2 ANQGSEA. The CDR3 runs to 14 residues. The CDR3 sequence is CSVGLEGSGEKLFF. The DNA of the CDR3 is TGCAGCGTCGGTTTGGAGGGTTCGGGAGAAAAACTGTTTTTT.

The chain has TRBV6-5 and TRBJ1-2, with a tentative D call TRBD1 (6 bases). The CDR3 contains 14 residues. Germline CDR1 reads MNHEY; CDR2 reads SVGAGI. Trimming removed 6 bases at V and 3 bases at J, with 14 bases between. Here the CDR3 reads CASSSGVGDYGYTF. The CDR3 DNA follows: TGTGCCAGCAGCTCAGGGGTGGGAGACTATGGCTACACCTTC.

V and J are TRBV28 and TRBJ2-7; 8 nucleotides align to TRBD2. The junction had 6 bases not matched to a gene; V was cut back by 5 bases and J by 6 bases. This CDR3 has 13 residues. Per the germline V gene, CDR1 is MDHEN and CDR2 is SYDVKM. The CDR3 is CASSPRRGGEQYF. DNA for the CDR3: TGTGCCAGCAGTCCCCGTCGGGGGGGCGAGCAGTACTTC.

This chain connects TRBV14 to TRBJ2-7, with 7 nucleotides matching TRBD1. The ends lost 3 bases at V and 2 bases at J; junction bases unmatched: 7. Germline V CDR1 and CDR2: SGHDN, FVKESK. The CDR3 has 15 residues. CDR3 nucleotides: TGTGCCAGCAGCCATAACCGGGACAGAGCCTACGAGCAGTACTTC. This codes for CASSHNRDRAYEQYF.

The chain carries TRBV5-6 and TRBJ2-5, with 7 bases that match TRBD1. This CDR3 has 13 residues. Losses at the gene ends were 1 base for V and 3 bases for J; bases not matched to a gene: 0. The germline gives CDR1 SGHDT, CDR2 YYEEEE. This chain's CDR3 is CASSLTGEETQYF. The CDR3 coding sequence is TGTGCCAGCAGCTTGACAGGGGAAGAGACCCAGTACTTC. Drawing the rest from reference TRBV5-6 and TRBJ2-5, the complete variable domain is DAGVTQSPTHLIKTRGQQVTLRCSPKSGHDTVSWYQQALGQGPQFIFQYYEEEERQRGNFPDRFSGHQFPNYSSELNVNALLLGDSALYLCASSLTGEETQYFGPGTRLLVL.